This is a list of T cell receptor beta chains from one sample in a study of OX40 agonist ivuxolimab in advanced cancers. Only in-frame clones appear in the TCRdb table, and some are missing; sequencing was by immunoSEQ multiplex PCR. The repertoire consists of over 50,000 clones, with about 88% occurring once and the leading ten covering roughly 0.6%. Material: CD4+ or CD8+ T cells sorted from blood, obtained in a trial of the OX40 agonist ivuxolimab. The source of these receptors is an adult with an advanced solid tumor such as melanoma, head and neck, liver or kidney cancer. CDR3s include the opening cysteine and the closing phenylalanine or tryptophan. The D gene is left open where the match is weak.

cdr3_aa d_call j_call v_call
CASLLGQGEKLFF TRBD1 TRBJ1-4 TRBV28
CASSLPPPDTQYF - TRBJ2-3 TRBV7-9
CASSGGTGSTDTQYF - TRBJ2-3 TRBV6-5
CASSGSTGIVEKLFF TRBD1 TRBJ1-4 TRBV18
CASSQEPRVETQYF - TRBJ2-5 TRBV4-1
CASTPALDYGYTF - TRBJ1-2 TRBV11-2
CASSEARLGANEKLFF - TRBJ1-4 TRBV6-1
CASSSQPGLGTAGEQYF TRBD2 TRBJ2-7 TRBV5-1
CASRLSGRRADTQYF TRBD2 TRBJ2-3 TRBV6-6
CASSWTTGTDTQYF - TRBJ2-3 TRBV9
CASSGQGNTEAFF TRBD1 TRBJ1-1 TRBV7-2
CASSSRTSGGRGDTQYF TRBD2 TRBJ2-3 TRBV7-2
CASSRTGTSGMLRPNADTQYF TRBD2 TRBJ2-3 TRBV28
CASSPPQETQYF - TRBJ2-5 TRBV27
CASSLRFEKLFF - TRBJ1-4 TRBV11-2
CASSLMGRDYGYTF - TRBJ1-2 TRBV13
CASSLALNIPSVTQYF - TRBJ2-5 TRBV11-2
CASSFTYGYTF - TRBJ1-2 TRBV19
CASRGQGLSYEQYF TRBD1 - TRBV6-6
CASSLAGGSEQYF TRBD1 TRBJ2-7 TRBV5-4
CASSLQGRYYEQYF TRBD1 TRBJ2-7 TRBV10-2
CASSSRQGSRADTQYF TRBD1 TRBJ2-3 TRBV7-2
CASSFGGQRGVLKTQYF TRBD2 TRBJ2-5 TRBV28
CASSSPGQGGTEAFF TRBD1 TRBJ1-1 TRBV28
CASSLRQGGLTDTQYF TRBD1 TRBJ2-3 TRBV18
CATQQAYEQYF - TRBJ2-7 TRBV2
CASSVGSTEAFF - TRBJ1-1 TRBV5-6
CASSGVVGVGTVYGYTF TRBD1 TRBJ1-2 TRBV5-8
CASSPGTSVRVGETQYF TRBD2 TRBJ2-5 TRBV5-4
CATHRVGEQYF - TRBJ2-7 TRBV28
CASSQDPPGQGFRRNTEAFF TRBD1 TRBJ1-1 TRBV4-1
CSVEVDPGYTEAFF - TRBJ1-1 TRBV29-1
CASSSLRGRDTDTQYF - TRBJ2-3 TRBV11-2
CATSAQGNTGELFF - TRBJ2-2 TRBV6-5
CASSLDRTATNEKLFF - TRBJ1-4 TRBV11-2
CASSSSSGIETQYF - TRBJ2-5 TRBV18
CASSYLGELFF - TRBJ2-2 TRBV6-5
CASSLVASFSTDTQYF - TRBJ2-3 TRBV7-2
CASSVLAANNEQFF TRBD2 TRBJ2-1 TRBV9
CSVGRGKAFF - TRBJ1-1 TRBV29-1
CASSQDPQPPGYNSPLHF - TRBJ1-6 TRBV4-2
CASSSGAGGRETQYF TRBD2 TRBJ2-5 TRBV13
CASSLDRGENTEAFF - TRBJ1-1 TRBV7-8
CASSPRSGLAADEQFF TRBD2 TRBJ2-1 TRBV5-4
CASSPSGFTDTQYF - TRBJ2-3 TRBV5-4
CASSPDRQRPQHF - TRBJ1-5 TRBV7-2
CASSLAGTGNTIYF - TRBJ1-3 TRBV7-9
CASSSPRRKGPDTQYF - TRBJ2-3 TRBV11-2
CASRKGLGASTDTQYF TRBD2 TRBJ2-3 TRBV2
CASGRDVSDNEQFF - TRBJ2-1 TRBV12-5
CASSRTSGGFTDTQYF TRBD2 TRBJ2-3 TRBV5-4
CARVGCEQYF - TRBJ2-7 TRBV2
CASSPSLAGVETQYF TRBD2 TRBJ2-5 TRBV28
CASSQGDGYGYTF - TRBJ1-2 TRBV4-3
CASSEGPHTDTQYF - TRBJ2-3 TRBV10-1